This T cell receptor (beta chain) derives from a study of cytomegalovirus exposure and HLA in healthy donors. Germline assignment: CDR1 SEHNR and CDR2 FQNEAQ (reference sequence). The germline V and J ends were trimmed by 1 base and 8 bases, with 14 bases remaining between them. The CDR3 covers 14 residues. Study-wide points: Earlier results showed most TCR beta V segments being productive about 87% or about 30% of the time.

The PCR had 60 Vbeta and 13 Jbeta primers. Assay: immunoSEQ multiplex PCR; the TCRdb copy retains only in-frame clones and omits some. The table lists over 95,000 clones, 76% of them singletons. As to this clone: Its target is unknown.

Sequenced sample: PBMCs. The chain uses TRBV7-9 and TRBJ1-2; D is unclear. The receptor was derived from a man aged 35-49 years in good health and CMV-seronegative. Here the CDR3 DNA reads TGTGCCAGCAGCTTAGATACATGGAGTCCGGGCTACACCTTC. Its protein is CASSLDTWSPGYTF.